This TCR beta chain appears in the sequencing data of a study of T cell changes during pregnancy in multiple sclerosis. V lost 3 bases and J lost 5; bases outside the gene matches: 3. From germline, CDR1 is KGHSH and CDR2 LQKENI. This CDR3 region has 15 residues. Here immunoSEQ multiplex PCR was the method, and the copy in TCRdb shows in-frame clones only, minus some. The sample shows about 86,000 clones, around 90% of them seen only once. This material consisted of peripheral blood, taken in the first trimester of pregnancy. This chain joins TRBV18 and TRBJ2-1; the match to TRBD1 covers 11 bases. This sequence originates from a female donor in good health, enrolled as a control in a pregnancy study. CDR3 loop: CASSPGQGVNNEQFF. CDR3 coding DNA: TGTGCCAGCTCACCGGGACAGGGGGTGAACAATGAGCAGTTCTTC.